The sequence of this T cell receptor beta chain was determined in a study of OX40 agonist ivuxolimab in advanced cancers. About the study: Ivuxolimab doses were 0.01, 0.1, 0.3, 1.5, 3 or 10 mg/kg every 2 weeks. Prior anti-PD-1, anti-PD-L1 or anti-CTLA-4 therapy did not bar entry, and more than 35% had some.

A note on this clone: Its antigen is not known.

Study results and caveats: With doses of 0.1 to 3.0 mg/kg, CD4+ and CD8+ blood T cells had undergone clonal expansion by week 6. Relatively little clonal expansion, among the lowest observed, appeared in partial responders at 0.1-3.0 mg/kg.

Profiled with immunoSEQ multiplex PCR; TCRdb holds only in-frame clones, not every one. In the table there are tens of thousands of clones, 88% of which are singletons. The CDR3 is 15 residues long. Per germline, CDR1 GTSNPN and CDR2 SVGIG (reference sequence). The V gene end was trimmed by 4 bases and the J gene end by 0 bases; junction bases not matched to a gene: 5. The receptor comes from an adult with an advanced solid tumor such as melanoma, head and neck, liver or kidney cancer. The sequences come from CD4+ or CD8+ T cells sorted from blood, collected in a trial of the OX40 agonist ivuxolimab. J is TRBJ2-3 and V is TRBV30; 9 bases agree with TRBD2. The CDR3 loop is CAWTRLAASTDTQYF. In nucleotides, the CDR3 is TGTGCCTGGACCCGACTAGCGGCTAGCACAGATACGCAGTATTTT.